Listed below are T cell receptor beta chains from one sample, sequenced in a study of response to subunit inactivated influenza vaccine. From the RT-PCR reads, TCRdb called clonotypes with MiXCR, one entry per CDR3 protein. The data show 550,000 to 800,000 distinct CDR3 sequences, about 15% seen once. The sample here was PBMCs from blood, taken 12 days after vaccination. Receptors were obtained from a man aged 50-60 years who received an inactivated influenza vaccine. Both conserved end residues are part of each CDR3. A D gene is named only where the DNA matches it firmly. Size is omitted from some rows. Given values are once, few, many or a class for expanded clones.

d_call,v_call,j_call,clone_size,cdr3_aa,cdr3_nt
NA,TRBV6-1,TRBJ2-7,NA,CASSPYNRRSYEQYF,TGTGCCAGCAGCCCTTACAACAGGCGATCCTACGAGCAGTACTTC
TRBD1,TRBV28,TRBJ1-5,NA,CASGRTGGRQPQHF,TGTGCCAGCGGTAGGACAGGGGGCCGACAGCCCCAGCATTTT
TRBD1,TRBV20-1,TRBJ1-4,few,CSARDARTGGNEKLFF,TGCAGTGCTAGAGATGCCCGTACAGGGGGTAATGAAAAACTGTTTTTT
TRBD1,TRBV11-1,TRBJ2-7,NA,CASSLGTALGQGMAYEQYF,TGTGCCAGCAGCTTAGGAACGGCGTTGGGACAGGGTATGGCCTACGAGCAGTACTTC
NA,TRBV10-3,TRBJ2-2,many,CAISERVSGELFF,TGTGCCATCAGTGAACGGGTTTCCGGGGAGCTGTTTTTT
TRBD2,TRBV6-2/TRBV6-3,TRBJ2-5,NA,CASSLGLLAAAQETQYF,TGTGCCAGCAGTTTGGGACTACTAGCAGCAGCCCAAGAGACCCAGTACTTC
TRBD2,TRBV24-1,TRBJ2-7,few,CATEGRGSFKYF,TGTGCCACCGAGGGGCGCGGGAGCTTTAAGTACTTC
NA,TRBV4-2,TRBJ2-5,NA,CASSQDVSGVETQYF,TGTGCCAGCAGCCAAGACGTGTCGGGAGTGGAGACCCAGTACTTC
NA,TRBV2,TRBJ2-1,NA,CASGFTYYNEQFF,TGTGCCAGCGGGTTTACTTACTACAATGAGCAGTTCTTC
TRBD1,TRBV12-3/TRBV12-4,TRBJ1-1,few,CASNYHRGEAFF,TGTGCCAGCAATTATCACAGGGGGGAAGCTTTCTTT
NA,TRBV7-8,TRBJ1-1,few,CASSLAFGWGAFF,TGTGCCAGCAGCTTAGCTTTCGGCTGGGGAGCTTTCTTT
NA,TRBV7-2,TRBJ1-1,NA,CASSLNGLNTEAFF,TGTGCCAGCAGCTTAAACGGCTTGAACACTGAAGCTTTCTTT
TRBD2,TRBV20-1,TRBJ2-5,NA,CSARPGTSGVETQYF,TGCAGTGCTAGACCCGGGACTAGCGGGGTCGAGACCCAGTACTTC
NA,TRBV7-9,TRBJ1-1,NA,CASSPAHEAFF,TGTGCCAGCAGCCCTGCCCATGAAGCTTTCTTT
TRBD1,TRBV28,TRBJ2-4,NA,CASSGSAGTGLNIQYF,TGTGCCAGCAGCGGATCGGCCGGGACAGGGTTGAACATTCAGTACTTC
TRBD1,TRBV7-3,TRBJ2-2,few,CASSQDRDGTGELFF,TGTGCCAGCAGCCAAGACAGGGATGGCACCGGGGAGCTGTTTTTT
NA,TRBV6-5,TRBJ2-6,few,CASSYLSSGANVLTF,TGTGCCAGCAGTTACTTGAGCTCTGGGGCCAACGTCCTGACTTTC
TRBD2,TRBV4-3,TRBJ2-1,NA,CASSQHLAGGASYNEQFF,TGCGCCAGCAGCCAACATTTAGCGGGAGGGGCCTCCTACAATGAGCAGTTCTTC
NA,TRBV20-1,TRBJ2-5,NA,CSAQWTVAGETQYF,TGCAGTGCCCAGTGGACAGTAGCGGGAGAGACCCAGTACTTC
TRBD1,TRBV9,TRBJ1-1,few,CASSGDRGGGTEAFF,TGTGCCAGCAGTGGGGACAGGGGGGGTGGCACTGAAGCTTTCTTT
NA,TRBV24-1,TRBJ2-1,NA,CATSTDREVDNEQFF,TGTGCCACCAGTACCGACAGGGAGGTAGACAATGAGCAGTTCTTC
NA,TRBV20-1,TRBJ1-2,NA,CSASLAFGANYGYTF,TGCAGTGCTAGTCTAGCTTTCGGGGCGAACTATGGCTACACCTTC
TRBD2,TRBV4-2,TRBJ2-5,few,CASSQDTPLAGGRRETQYF,TGTGCCAGCAGCCAAGATACACCACTAGCGGGGGGGCGACGTGAGACCCAGTACTTC
NA,TRBV7-2,TRBJ2-4,NA,CASTSGGVAKNIQYF,TGTGCCAGCACCTCAGGTGGGGTAGCCAAAAACATTCAGTACTTC
TRBD2,TRBV9,TRBJ2-5,many,CASSVASGYQETQYF,TGTGCCAGCAGCGTAGCTAGCGGGTACCAAGAGACCCAGTACTTC
NA,TRBV12-3/TRBV12-4,TRBJ2-7,few,CASSSYVYEQYF,TGTGCCAGCAGTTCGTATGTCTACGAGCAGTACTTC
NA,TRBV29-1,TRBJ1-5,few,CSVQTGGDQPQHF,TGCAGCGTCCAGACAGGTGGGGATCAGCCCCAGCATTTT
NA,TRBV6-1,TRBJ2-5,few,CASSGGRGIQETQYF,TGTGCCAGCAGTGGTGGCAGGGGCATCCAAGAGACCCAGTACTTC
TRBD1,TRBV4-1,TRBJ2-7,few,CASSQGGQGSTYEQYF,TGCGCCAGCAGCCAGGGGGGACAGGGGTCCACATACGAGCAGTACTTC
NA,TRBV5-1,TRBJ1-6,NA,CASSGGTQDSPLHF,TGCGCCAGCAGCGGGGGGACACAAGATTCACCCCTCCACTTT
TRBD1,TRBV6-1,TRBJ1-2,NA,CASRPSTGNYGYTF,TGTGCCAGCAGACCCTCGACAGGGAACTATGGCTACACCTTC
NA,TRBV6-2/TRBV6-3,TRBJ2-7,NA,CASRPTGFRYEQYF,TGTGCCAGCAGACCCACAGGGTTCAGGTACGAGCAGTACTTC
NA,TRBV7-9,TRBJ2-5,few,CASRNSEGGETQYF,TGTGCCAGCAGGAATAGCGAAGGCGGGGAGACCCAGTACTTC
TRBD2,TRBV11-1,TRBJ2-7,NA,CASSFGTSGIYPLEQYF,TGTGCCAGCAGCTTCGGAACTAGCGGGATTTATCCTCTCGAGCAGTACTTC
TRBD2,TRBV7-2,TRBJ2-3,few,CASRQAGASDTQYF,TGTGCCAGCAGACAAGCGGGAGCGTCAGATACGCAGTATTTT
NA,TRBV6-4,TRBJ2-1,NA,CASSRDGSNEQFF,TGTGCCAGCAGTCGGGACGGATCTAATGAGCAGTTCTTC
NA,TRBV14,TRBJ2-5,few,CASSQGRYRETQYF,TGTGCCAGCAGCCAAGGCAGGTACCGGGAGACCCAGTACTTC
NA,TRBV21-1,TRBJ1-1,NA,CASSKAPTGANPILSAEAFF,TGTGCCAGCAGCAAAGCGCCCACAGGGGCAAATCCAATACTTAGCGCTGAAGCTTTCTTT
NA,TRBV6-1,TRBJ1-4,NA,CASSDAGGARKLFF,TGTGCCAGCAGTGACGCGGGGGGCGCGAGAAAACTGTTTTTT
NA,TRBV6-1,TRBJ1-1,NA,CASSEPGRGTEAFF,TGTGCCAGCAGTGAACCAGGGAGAGGGACTGAAGCTTTCTTT
TRBD2,TRBV4-3,TRBJ2-2,few,CASSQEAGGPSYGELFF,TGCGCCAGCAGCCAAGAAGCGGGGGGGCCAAGTTACGGGGAGCTGTTTTTT
TRBD2,TRBV6-2/TRBV6-3,TRBJ2-1,NA,CASSQRSPGGGRYEQFF,TGTGCCAGCAGTCAACGTTCCCCGGGGGGGGGTCGGTATGAGCAGTTCTTC
TRBD2,TRBV12-3/TRBV12-4,TRBJ2-2,few,CASSLSLAGGRDTGELFF,TGTGCCAGCAGTTTGAGCCTAGCGGGGGGGAGAGACACCGGGGAGCTGTTTTTT
TRBD1,TRBV6-5,TRBJ2-1,few,CASSWTGPSTYNEQFF,TGTGCCAGCAGTTGGACAGGTCCGTCTACCTACAATGAGCAGTTCTTC
TRBD2,TRBV5-1,TRBJ2-7,many,CASSIGLAGGYYEQYF,TGCGCCAGCAGCATAGGACTAGCGGGAGGCTACTACGAGCAGTACTTC
TRBD1,TRBV11-2,TRBJ2-7,NA,CASSLRDRSYEQYF,TGTGCCAGCAGCCTTCGGGACAGATCCTACGAGCAGTACTTC
NA,TRBV20-1,TRBJ2-7,few,CSAGTPGQYF,TGCAGTGCCGGGACTCCCGGCCAGTACTTC
TRBD2,TRBV3-1,TRBJ2-1,NA,CASSQAAGGRSPGMNEQFF,TGTGCCAGCAGCCAAGCAGCGGGGGGGCGGAGTCCAGGAATGAATGAGCAGTTCTTC
NA,TRBV11-3,TRBJ2-2,NA,CASEGDTGELFF,TGTGCCAGCGAGGGAGACACCGGGGAGCTGTTTTTT
TRBD1,TRBV20-1,TRBJ1-6,NA,CSARGGTENSPLHF,TGCAGTGCTAGGGGCGGGACAGAAAATTCACCCCTCCACTTT
TRBD1,TRBV7-2,TRBJ2-3,NA,CASSWITGADTQYF,TGTGCCAGCAGCTGGATAACAGGGGCAGATACGCAGTATTTT
NA,TRBV24-1,TRBJ2-1,few,CATSDPQGNSYNEQFF,TGTGCCACCAGTGATCCCCAGGGGAACTCCTACAATGAGCAGTTCTTC